These 3 T cell receptor beta chains share one sample of origin, sequenced in a study of OX40 agonist ivuxolimab in advanced cancers. Clones were sequenced by immunoSEQ multiplex PCR, and TCRdb holds only the in-frame ones, with some missing. The sample holds about 15,000 clones; roughly three quarters are singletons and the top ten take 35% to 40%. Sequencing was performed on CD4+ or CD8+ T cells sorted from blood, taken in a trial of the OX40 agonist ivuxolimab. The receptor source for this set is an adult with an advanced solid tumor such as melanoma, head and neck, liver or kidney cancer.

This rearrangement joins TRBV5-8 to TRBJ1-5; no reliable D call. The germline V gene has CDR1 SGHTS and CDR2 YDEGEE. Deletions cut 1 base from V and 7 bases from J, with 12 bases between. This CDR3 region has 14 residues. The CDR3 nucleotides are TGTGCCAGCAGCTTGCGAGGGTCTGGGCAGCCCCAGCATTTT. Translated, it gives CASSLRGSGQPQHF.

In its sample, this clone is medium-sized (0.01 to 0.1%). V is TRBV5-6 and J is TRBJ1-5; D is ambiguous. The CDR3 extends over 14 amino acids. Per the germline V gene, CDR1 is SGHDT and CDR2 is YYEEEE. V gave up 0 bases and J gave up 4 bases, with 8 bases separating them. The CDR3: CASSLGQLNQPQHF. DNA of the CDR3: TGTGCCAGCAGCTTGGGACAACTAAATCAGCCCCAGCATTTT.

In its sample, this clone was seen a few times. J is TRBJ2-7 and V is TRBV5-1; 9 nucleotides line up with TRBD1. With 4 bases clipped from V and 4 bases from J, the junction kept 3 bases outside the gene matches. CDR1 is SGHRS, CDR2 YFSETQ, per germline. This CDR3 spans 13 amino acids. Here the CDR3 DNA reads TGCGCCAGCAGCCTGGACAGGGGATACGAGCAGTACTTC. This encodes CASSLDRGYEQYF.